A selection of T cell receptor beta chains follows, all from one sample in a study of blood T cell repertoires in COVID-19. Only in-frame clones appear in the TCRdb table, and some are missing; sequencing was by immunoSEQ multiplex PCR. The sample consists of about 370,000 clones, more than 80% of them appearing once. The sample consisted of peripheral blood. The receptors shown here come from a woman in her twenties or thirties with COVID-19, enrolled during active disease. CDR3s include the opening cysteine and the closing phenylalanine or tryptophan. Fields, in order: CDR3 DNA, CDR3 protein, J gene, V gene, D gene, clone size. D genes are given only for firm matches. Clone sizes are given selectively: once, few, many, or a class where the clone is expanded.

DNA: TGTGCCAGCAGTGCGAGGGGGCTGAGGGAGACCCAGTACTTC
CDR3: CASSARGLRETQYF
J: TRBJ2-5
V: TRBV2
D: TRBD1
size: .

DNA: TGTGCCAGCAGCCAAGATCGGACTAGCGGGGGCGATGCCCAGGAGACCCAGTACTTC
CDR3: CASSQDRTSGGDAQETQYF
J: TRBJ2-5
V: TRBV3-1/TRBV3-2
D: TRBD2
size: once

DNA: TGTGCCAGCAGAAGGGACAGCAACACTGAAGCTTTCTTT
CDR3: CASRRDSNTEAFF
J: TRBJ1-1
V: TRBV12-3/TRBV12-4
D: TRBD1
size: .

DNA: TGTGCCAGCAGCCTGGACAGGGGACCCTATGGCTACACCTTC
CDR3: CASSLDRGPYGYTF
J: TRBJ1-2
V: TRBV28
D: TRBD1
size: .

DNA: TGTGCCAGCTCACCACAGGGCGGGGAGACCCAGTACTTC
CDR3: CASSPQGGETQYF
J: TRBJ2-5
V: TRBV18
D: .
size: .

DNA: TGCGCCAGCAGCTTACAGGACACTGAAGCTTTCTTT
CDR3: CASSLQDTEAFF
J: TRBJ1-1
V: TRBV5-1
D: .
size: once

DNA: TGCGCCAGCAGCCTAACGGGACAGGGAGGGAATGAGCAGTTCTTC
CDR3: CASSLTGQGGNEQFF
J: TRBJ2-1
V: TRBV4-3
D: TRBD1
size: .

DNA: TGTGCCACCAGTGCGGGGAGTCGCTATGGCTACACCTTC
CDR3: CATSAGSRYGYTF
J: TRBJ1-2
V: TRBV24-1
D: .
size: .

DNA: TGTGCCAGCAGCTTAGGTTCGGCGGGAGTTAGGAATGAGCAGTTCTTC
CDR3: CASSLGSAGVRNEQFF
J: TRBJ2-1
V: TRBV11-3
D: TRBD2
size: .

DNA: TGTGCCAGCAGTCCCCGATGGAGGAACCAAGAGACCCAGTACTTC
CDR3: CASSPRWRNQETQYF
J: TRBJ2-5
V: TRBV27
D: .
size: .

DNA: TGTGCCAGCTCACCACCCCTAGCGGGAGATAATGAGCAGTTCTTC
CDR3: CASSPPLAGDNEQFF
J: TRBJ2-1
V: TRBV18
D: TRBD2
size: .

DNA: TGTGCCAGCAGTGAAGGTCTAGCGGGAGGCGTCGTGGATACGCAGTATTTT
CDR3: CASSEGLAGGVVDTQYF
J: TRBJ2-3
V: TRBV6-4
D: TRBD2
size: .

DNA: TGTGCCAGCAGTGAGGGGGGGGGCCCGGGAGGTTCACCCCTCCACTTT
CDR3: CASSEGGGPGGSPLHF
J: TRBJ1-6
V: TRBV2
D: .
size: .

DNA: TGTGCCAGATCCCTCGGGACAGAGGTCAATCAGCCCCAGCATTTT
CDR3: CARSLGTEVNQPQHF
J: TRBJ1-5
V: TRBV7-5
D: .
size: .

DNA: TGTGCCAGCAGCCAAGCGGGAGGGTCCGAGACCCAGTACTTC
CDR3: CASSQAGGSETQYF
J: TRBJ2-5
V: TRBV3-1/TRBV3-2
D: TRBD2
size: .

DNA: TGTGCCAGCAGTTTAAATTGGTCCGGGACAGGGGGTTCGGGTCAAGAGACCCAGTACTTC
CDR3: CASSLNWSGTGGSGQETQYF
J: TRBJ2-5
V: TRBV28
D: TRBD1
size: .

DNA: TGTGCCAGCAGCCCCCCGGGGACAGGGCCGTTCTTC
CDR3: CASSPPGTGPFF
J: TRBJ2-1
V: TRBV11-1
D: TRBD1
size: .

DNA: TGCAGCGTTCGGTGGACTAGCGGGGGATACCCACCTACGAAGGAGTACTTC
CDR3: CSVRWTSGGYPPTKEYF
J: TRBJ2-7
V: TRBV29-1
D: TRBD2
size: .

DNA: TGTGCCAGCAGTTATGGCACCTACTATGGCTACACCTTC
CDR3: CASSYGTYYGYTF
J: TRBJ1-2
V: TRBV6-2/TRBV6-3
D: .
size: .

DNA: TGTGCCAGCAGTTTATTAGCAGGGGGCGAGGGAAAACTGTTTTTT
CDR3: CASSLLAGGEGKLFF
J: TRBJ1-4
V: TRBV27
D: TRBD1
size: .

DNA: TGTGCCAGTAGTATAGATTTGACTAGCGGGAGAGGCGCAGATACGCAGTATTTT
CDR3: CASSIDLTSGRGADTQYF
J: TRBJ2-3
V: TRBV19
D: TRBD2
size: .

DNA: TGTGCCAGCAGCTTGCCTAGCACGAATGAGCAGTTCTTC
CDR3: CASSLPSTNEQFF
J: TRBJ2-1
V: TRBV5-4
D: .
size: .

DNA: TGTGCCAGCAGCCATGACAGGGATCAGCCCCAGCATTTT
CDR3: CASSHDRDQPQHF
J: TRBJ1-5
V: TRBV13
D: TRBD1
size: .

DNA: TGTGCCAGCAGTCCCTCCGGGACAGGGGCCCCCTACGAGCAGTACTTC
CDR3: CASSPSGTGAPYEQYF
J: TRBJ2-7
V: TRBV25-1
D: TRBD1
size: once

DNA: TGCAGTGCCCCGCGGGGGAATGGCTACACCTTC
CDR3: CSAPRGNGYTF
J: TRBJ1-2
V: TRBV20-1
D: .
size: few

DNA: TGTGCCAGCAGTTACTCATCGGGGGCCTACAATGAGCAGTTCTTC
CDR3: CASSYSSGAYNEQFF
J: TRBJ2-1
V: TRBV6-5
D: .
size: .

DNA: TGTGCCTGGAGACAACCAGGGGGCAGAAATTCACCCCTCCACTTT
CDR3: CAWRQPGGRNSPLHF
J: TRBJ1-6
V: TRBV30
D: TRBD1
size: .